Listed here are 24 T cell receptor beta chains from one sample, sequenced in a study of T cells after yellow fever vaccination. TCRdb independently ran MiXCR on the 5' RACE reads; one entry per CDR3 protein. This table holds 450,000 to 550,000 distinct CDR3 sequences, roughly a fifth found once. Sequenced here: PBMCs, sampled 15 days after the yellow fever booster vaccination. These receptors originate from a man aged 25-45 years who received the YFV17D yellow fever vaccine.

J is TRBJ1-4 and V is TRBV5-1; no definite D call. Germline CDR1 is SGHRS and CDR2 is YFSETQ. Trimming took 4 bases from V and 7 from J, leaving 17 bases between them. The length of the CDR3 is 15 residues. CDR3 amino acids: CASSTMPHSGEKLFF. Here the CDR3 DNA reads TGCGCCAGCAGCACTATGCCCCATAGCGGTGAAAAACTGTTTTTT.

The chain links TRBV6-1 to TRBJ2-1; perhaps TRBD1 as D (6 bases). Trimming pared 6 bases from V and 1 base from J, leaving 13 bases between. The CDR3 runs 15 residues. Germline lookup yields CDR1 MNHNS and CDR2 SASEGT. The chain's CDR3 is CASRKPGVSYNEQFF. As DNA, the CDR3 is TGTGCCAGCAGAAAACCAGGGGTTTCCTACAATGAGCAGTTCTTC.

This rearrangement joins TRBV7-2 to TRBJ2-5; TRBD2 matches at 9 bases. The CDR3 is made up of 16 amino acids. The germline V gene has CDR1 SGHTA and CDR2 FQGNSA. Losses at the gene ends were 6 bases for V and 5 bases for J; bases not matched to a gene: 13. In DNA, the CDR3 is TGTGCCAGCAGACGAGCCCCTAGCGGGATCTTCGAGACCCAGTACTTC. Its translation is CASRRAPSGIFETQYF.

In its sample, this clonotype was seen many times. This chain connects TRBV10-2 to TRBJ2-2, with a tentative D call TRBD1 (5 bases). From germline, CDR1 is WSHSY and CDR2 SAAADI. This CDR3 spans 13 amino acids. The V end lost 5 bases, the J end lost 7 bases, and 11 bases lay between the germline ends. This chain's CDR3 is CASSRQPDGELFF. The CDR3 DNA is TGCGCCAGCAGTCGACAGCCAGACGGGGAGCTGTTTTTT.

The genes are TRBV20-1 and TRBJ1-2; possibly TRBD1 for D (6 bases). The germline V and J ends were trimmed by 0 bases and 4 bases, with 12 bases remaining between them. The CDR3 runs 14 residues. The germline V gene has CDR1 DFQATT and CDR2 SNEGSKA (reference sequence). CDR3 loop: CSARDRRDTYGYTF. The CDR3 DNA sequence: TGCAGTGCTAGAGATCGGCGGGACACCTATGGCTACACCTTC.

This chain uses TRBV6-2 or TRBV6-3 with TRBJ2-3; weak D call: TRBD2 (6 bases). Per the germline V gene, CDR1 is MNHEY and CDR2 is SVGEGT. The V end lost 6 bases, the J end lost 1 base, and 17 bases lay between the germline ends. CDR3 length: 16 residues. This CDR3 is CASSIKDYYRTDTQYF. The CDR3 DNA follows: TGTGCCAGCAGCATAAAGGACTATTATCGCACAGATACGCAGTATTTT.

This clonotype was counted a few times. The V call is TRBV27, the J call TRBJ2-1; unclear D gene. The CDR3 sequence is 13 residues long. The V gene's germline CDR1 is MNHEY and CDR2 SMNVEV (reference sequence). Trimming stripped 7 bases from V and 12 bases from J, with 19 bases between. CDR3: CASNFSRAFSQFF. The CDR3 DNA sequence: TGTGCCAGCAATTTCTCTCGGGCATTCTCGCAGTTCTTC.

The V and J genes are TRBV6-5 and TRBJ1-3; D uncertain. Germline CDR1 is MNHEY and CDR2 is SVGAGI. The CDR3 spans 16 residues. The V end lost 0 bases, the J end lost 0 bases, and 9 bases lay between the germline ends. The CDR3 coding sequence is TGTGCCAGCAGTTACTCCCCCAGAGTCTCTGGAAACACCATATATTTT. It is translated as CASSYSPRVSGNTIYF.

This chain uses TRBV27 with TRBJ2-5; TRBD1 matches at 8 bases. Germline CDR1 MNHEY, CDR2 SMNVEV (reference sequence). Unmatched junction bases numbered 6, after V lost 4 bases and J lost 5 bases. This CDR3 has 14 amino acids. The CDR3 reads CASSSGGTRETQYF. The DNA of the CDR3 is TGTGCCAGCAGTTCAGGGGGCACGAGGGAGACCCAGTACTTC.

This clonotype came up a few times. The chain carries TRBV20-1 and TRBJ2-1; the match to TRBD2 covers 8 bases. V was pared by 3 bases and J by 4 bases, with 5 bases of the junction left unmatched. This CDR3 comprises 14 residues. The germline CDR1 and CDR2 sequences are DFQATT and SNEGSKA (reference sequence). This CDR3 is CSASAAGGYNEQFF. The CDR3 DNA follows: TGCAGTGCTAGTGCGGCGGGAGGATACAATGAGCAGTTCTTC.

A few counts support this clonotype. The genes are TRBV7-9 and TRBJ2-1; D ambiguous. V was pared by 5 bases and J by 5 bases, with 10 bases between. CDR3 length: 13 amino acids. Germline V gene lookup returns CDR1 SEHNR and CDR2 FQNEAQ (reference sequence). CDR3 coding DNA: TGTGCCAGCAGCAACCAAAATGACAATGAGCAGTTCTTC. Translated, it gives CASSNQNDNEQFF.

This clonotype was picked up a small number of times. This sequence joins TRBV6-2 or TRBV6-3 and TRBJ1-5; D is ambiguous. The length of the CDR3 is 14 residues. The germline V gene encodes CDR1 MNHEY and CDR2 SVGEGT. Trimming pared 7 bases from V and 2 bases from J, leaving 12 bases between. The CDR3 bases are TGTGCCAGCACCCGGACTCGGGGCAATCAGCCCCAGCATTTT. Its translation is CASTRTRGNQPQHF.

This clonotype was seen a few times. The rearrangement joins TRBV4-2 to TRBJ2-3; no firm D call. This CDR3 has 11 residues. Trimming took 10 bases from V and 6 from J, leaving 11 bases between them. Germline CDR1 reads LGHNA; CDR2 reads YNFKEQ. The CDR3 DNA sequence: TGTGCCACCCTACAAGCGGATACGCAGTATTTT. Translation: CATLQADTQYF.

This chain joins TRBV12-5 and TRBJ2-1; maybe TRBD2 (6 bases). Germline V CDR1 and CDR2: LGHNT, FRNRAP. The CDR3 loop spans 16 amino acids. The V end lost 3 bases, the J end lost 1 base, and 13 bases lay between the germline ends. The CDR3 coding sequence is TGTGCTAGTGGTTTTGAGGTGGCGGGATCCTACAATGAGCAGTTCTTC. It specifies CASGFEVAGSYNEQFF.

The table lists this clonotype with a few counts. The CDR3 DNA is TGCGCCAGCAGCCCGGTAAGGGGAGATACGCAGTATTTT. Translation gives CASSPVRGDTQYF. This chain uses TRBV5-1 with TRBJ2-3, with D possibly being TRBD1 (5 bases). CDR1 is SGHRS and CDR2 is YFSETQ in the germline V gene. V was cut by 4 bases and J by 5 bases, with 11 bases left in between. The CDR3 consists of 13 residues.

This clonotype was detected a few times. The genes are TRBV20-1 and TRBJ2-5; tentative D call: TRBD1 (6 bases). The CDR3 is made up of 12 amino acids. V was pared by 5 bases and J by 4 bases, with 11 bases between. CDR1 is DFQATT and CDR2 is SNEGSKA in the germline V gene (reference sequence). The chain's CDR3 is CSAFIGGETQYF. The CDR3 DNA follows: TGCAGTGCTTTCATAGGGGGAGAGACCCAGTACTTC.

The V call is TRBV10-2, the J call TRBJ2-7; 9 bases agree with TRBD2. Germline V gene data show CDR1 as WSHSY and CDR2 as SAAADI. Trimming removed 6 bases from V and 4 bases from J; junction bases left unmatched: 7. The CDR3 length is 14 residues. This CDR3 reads CASSKTSGLYEQYF. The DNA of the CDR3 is TGCGCCAGCAGCAAGACTAGCGGCCTATACGAGCAGTACTTC.

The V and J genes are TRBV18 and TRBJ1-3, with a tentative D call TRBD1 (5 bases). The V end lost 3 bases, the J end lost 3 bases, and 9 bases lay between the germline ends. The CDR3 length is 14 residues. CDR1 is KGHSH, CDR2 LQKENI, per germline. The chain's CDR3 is CASSPAGNGNTIYF. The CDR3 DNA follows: TGTGCCAGCTCACCGGCAGGGAATGGAAACACCATATATTTT.

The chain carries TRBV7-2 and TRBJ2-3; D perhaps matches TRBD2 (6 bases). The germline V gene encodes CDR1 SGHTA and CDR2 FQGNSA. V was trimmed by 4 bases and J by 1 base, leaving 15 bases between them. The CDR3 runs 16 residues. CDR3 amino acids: CASSSRRGIGTDTQYF. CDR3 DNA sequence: TGTGCCAGCAGCTCACGACGCGGGATCGGCACAGATACGCAGTATTTT.

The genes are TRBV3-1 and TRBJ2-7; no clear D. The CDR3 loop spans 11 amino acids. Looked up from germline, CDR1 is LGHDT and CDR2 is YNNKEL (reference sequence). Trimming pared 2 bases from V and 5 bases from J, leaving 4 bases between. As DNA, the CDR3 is TGTGCCAGCAGCCAAAGCAACGAGCAGTACTTC. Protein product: CASSQSNEQYF.

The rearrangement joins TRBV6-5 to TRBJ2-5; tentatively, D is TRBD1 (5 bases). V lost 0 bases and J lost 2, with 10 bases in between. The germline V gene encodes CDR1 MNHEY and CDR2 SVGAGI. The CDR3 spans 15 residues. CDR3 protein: CASSYSWGQQETQYF. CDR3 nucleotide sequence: TGTGCCAGCAGTTACTCGTGGGGCCAACAAGAGACCCAGTACTTC.

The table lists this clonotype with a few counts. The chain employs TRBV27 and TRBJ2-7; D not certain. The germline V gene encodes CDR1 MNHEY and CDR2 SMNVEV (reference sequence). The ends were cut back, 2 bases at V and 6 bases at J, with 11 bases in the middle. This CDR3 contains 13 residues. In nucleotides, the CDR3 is TGTGCCAGCAGTTTAACGGGTGGTGCCGAGCAGTACTTC. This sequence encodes CASSLTGGAEQYF.

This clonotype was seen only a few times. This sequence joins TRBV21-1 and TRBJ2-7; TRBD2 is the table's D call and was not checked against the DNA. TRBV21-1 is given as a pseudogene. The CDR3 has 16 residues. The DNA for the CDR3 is TGTGCCAGCAGCATGTCGACTAGCGGGGATACCTACGAGCAGTACTTC. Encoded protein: CASSMSTSGDTYEQYF.

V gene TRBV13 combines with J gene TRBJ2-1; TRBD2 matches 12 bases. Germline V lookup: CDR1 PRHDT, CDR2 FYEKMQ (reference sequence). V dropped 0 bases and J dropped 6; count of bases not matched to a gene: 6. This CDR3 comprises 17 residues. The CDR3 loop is CASSLGASGRAANEQFF. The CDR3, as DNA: TGTGCCAGCAGCTTAGGGGCTAGCGGGAGGGCCGCCAATGAGCAGTTCTTC.